The 26 T cell receptor beta chains given below trace back to one sample, sequenced in a study of early T cells in non-severe SARS-CoV-2 infection (dated by TCRdb to the early 2020s). Library preparation employed 5' RACE. The sequencing machine was a NextSeq 500. TCRdb itself trimmed the public reads at Q25 with fastp, ran MiXCR and retained productive beta chains. For every CDR3 protein sequence, its rows merge into one entry that carries the most common genes and DNA. The sample data list tens of thousands of distinct CDR3 sequences, and approximately 8% of these were observed just once. In total, the top ten clones hold roughly 12% of the sample. Material: whole blood, obtained at baseline. These receptors all come from an adult who was a healthcare worker with PCR-confirmed SARS-CoV-2 infection or an uninfected control (not recorded which).

This chain links TRBV14 with TRBJ1-4; D is possibly TRBD1 (6 bases). Per the germline V gene, CDR1 is SGHDN and CDR2 is FVKESK. Deletions cut 1 base from V and 5 bases from J, with 17 bases between. This CDR3 comprises 17 residues. The chain's CDR3 is CASSQGPGQNKNEKLFF. CDR3 coding DNA: TGTGCCAGCAGCCAAGGACCCGGACAGAATAAGAATGAAAAACTGTTTTTT.

This clonotype was picked up a small number of times. The chain combines TRBV5-4 with TRBJ1-1, with D perhaps TRBD1 (5 bases). V was clipped by 3 bases and J by 7 bases, with 16 bases between them. Germline V gene data show CDR1 as SGHNT and CDR2 as YYREEE (reference sequence). CDR3 length equals 14 residues. CDR3 bases: TGTGCCAGCAGCTCGTTACAGGCTGGGTTTGAAGCTTTCTTT. Its translation: CASSSLQAGFEAFF. The complete variable domain, with remaining parts taken from reference TRBV5-4 and TRBJ1-1, reads ETGVTQSPTHLIKTRGQQVTLRCSSQSGHNTVSWYQQALGQGPQFIFQYYREEENGRGNFPPRFSGLQFPNYSSELNVNALELDDSALYLCASSSLQAGFEAFFGQGTRLTVV.

The chain employs TRBV7-6 and TRBJ2-7; TRBD2 agrees at 8 bases. The J segment lost 9 bases and the V segment lost 5 bases, leaving 9 bases of the junction unmatched. Germline lookup yields CDR1 SGHVS and CDR2 FNYEAQ. The CDR3 is 13 amino acids. CDR3 residues: CASSPGGPSWQYF. The CDR3 bases are TGTGCCAGCAGCCCGGGGGGGCCTAGCTGGCAGTACTTC.

This chain links TRBV5-6 with TRBJ1-1; D is ambiguous. The V gene lost 1 base and the J gene lost 1 base, with 8 bases spanning the gap. The CDR3 sequence is 14 residues long. The germline V gene encodes CDR1 SGHDT and CDR2 YYEEEE. The DNA of the CDR3 is TGTGCCAGCAGCTTGACGGCAGCGAACACTGAAGCTTTCTTT. Its protein product is CASSLTAANTEAFF.

Ten or more counts support this clonotype. This rearrangement joins TRBV4-2 to TRBJ2-5; 9 positions match TRBD2. This CDR3 is 20 amino acids long. Germline trimming cut 0 bases from V and 0 bases from J; bases unmatched to any gene: 14. Germline values: CDR1 LGHNA, CDR2 YNFKEQ. The CDR3 DNA follows: TGTGCCAGCAGCCAAGATGTCTTGGTAGCGGGGGCCCGGTACCAAGAGACCCAGTACTTC. Translating gives CASSQDVLVAGARYQETQYF.

This clonotype was found many times. V and J are TRBV12-3 or TRBV12-4 and TRBJ1-6; maybe TRBD1 (5 bases). This CDR3 contains 12 residues. The ends were cut back, 6 bases at V and 14 bases at J, with 14 bases in the middle. The CDR3 nucleotides are TGTGCCAGCAGCTCTGACAGTCTATCCCTCCACTTT. Its translation is CASSSDSLSLHF.

The V and J genes are TRBV6-1 and TRBJ2-7, with 8 positions matching TRBD2. The germline CDR1 and CDR2 sequences are MNHNS and SASEGT. J gave up 3 bases and V 6 bases, and 19 bases lay outside the gene matches. The CDR3 has 18 amino acids. The CDR3 region has the DNA TGTGCCAGCAGCCAGACCGGGACTAGTCCCTCCGGGGGCTACGAGCAGTACTTC. Protein product: CASSQTGTSPSGGYEQYF.

The V call is TRBV4-1, the J call TRBJ1-2; D perhaps matches TRBD1 (6 bases). This CDR3 is built from 15 residues. The V end lost 0 bases, the J end lost 7 bases, and 15 bases lay between the germline ends. Germline CDR1 is MGHRA and CDR2 is YSYEKL. Here the CDR3 reads CASSQELGTSPGYTF. Written as DNA, the CDR3 is TGCGCCAGCAGCCAAGAACTGGGGACAAGCCCTGGCTACACCTTC.

Written as DNA, the CDR3 is TGTGCCAGCAGCTTAGATTCCCCGGGACGGCAGTATTTT. Translation: CASSLDSPGRQYF. The chain carries TRBV7-9 and TRBJ2-3, with D perhaps matching TRBD1 or TRBD2 (5 bases each). Germline-derived CDR1 and CDR2 are SEHNR and FQNEAQ (reference sequence). This CDR3 is built from 13 residues. Trimming shortened V by 1 base and J by 11 bases, and 13 bases separated the two germline ends.

The chain employs TRBV30 and TRBJ2-1; 7 positions agree with TRBD1. After removal of 0 bases from V and 7 bases from J, the junction contained 0 bases not matched to a gene. Germline V lookup: CDR1 GTSNPN, CDR2 SVGIG (reference sequence). The CDR3 has 12 amino acids. CDR3 residues: CAWSVQGNEQFF. The CDR3 coding sequence is TGTGCCTGGAGTGTACAGGGGAATGAGCAGTTCTTC.

The chain links TRBV19 to TRBJ2-1; D is unresolved. Per the germline V gene, CDR1 is LNHDA and CDR2 is SQIVND (reference sequence). The CDR3 sequence is 13 residues long. Deletions cut 3 bases from V and 4 bases from J, with 7 bases between. CDR3 coding DNA: TGTGCCAGTAGTATGACTTTTTACAATGAGCAGTTCTTC. Translating gives CASSMTFYNEQFF.

The CDR3 DNA reads TGTGCCAGCAGCGTAGAGGACAGGTCTCAAGAGACCCAGTACTTC. It encodes CASSVEDRSQETQYF. The rearrangement uses TRBV9 and TRBJ2-5; 7 bases agree with TRBD1. The CDR3 sequence is 15 residues long. The V gene's germline CDR1 is SGDLS and CDR2 YYNGEE. The V and J ends lost 0 bases and 2 bases, in that order; junction bases with no gene match: 4.

This clonotype ranks as medium-sized (0.01 to 0.1%). The J gene is TRBJ1-1, the V gene TRBV10-2; D gene ambiguous. Looked up from germline, CDR1 is WSHSY and CDR2 is SAAADI. V was shortened by 0 bases and J by 2 bases, with 7 bases between the two germline ends. The length of the CDR3 is 14 residues. Written as DNA, the CDR3 is TGCGCCAGCAGTGAGTCGTTGGGAAACACTGAAGCTTTCTTT. This translates into CASSESLGNTEAFF.

This rearrangement joins TRBV7-9 to TRBJ2-5; D remains ambiguous. Germline CDR1 is SEHNR and CDR2 is FQNEAQ (reference sequence). The CDR3 contains 11 residues. V gave up 5 bases and J gave up 6 bases, with 7 bases separating them. The CDR3 nucleotides are TGTGCCAGCAGCCCTGACCAGACCCAGTACTTC. Its translation: CASSPDQTQYF.

This clonotype was counted between two and nine times. The chain employs TRBV29-1 and TRBJ2-3, with D perhaps matching TRBD2 (6 bases). The germline V and J ends were trimmed by 2 bases and 2 bases, with 11 bases remaining between them. Per the germline V gene, CDR1 is SQVTM and CDR2 is ANQGSEA. This CDR3 has 14 residues. CDR3 residues: CSVERDSHTDTQYF. The CDR3 coding sequence is TGCAGCGTTGAAAGGGACTCACACACAGATACGCAGTATTTT.

This clonotype was seen ten or more times. V and J are TRBV20-1 and TRBJ1-6, with D perhaps TRBD1 (6 bases). Trimming shortened V by 4 bases and J by 3 bases, and 13 bases separated the two germline ends. The CDR3 contains 15 residues. Germline CDR1 and CDR2: DFQATT and SNEGSKA (reference sequence). The CDR3 loop is CSATSEGHYNSPLHF. CDR3 coding DNA: TGCAGTGCTACAAGCGAGGGACACTATAATTCACCCCTCCACTTT.

The V and J genes are TRBV18 and TRBJ1-1; no clear D. Trimming took 3 bases from V and 7 from J, leaving 18 bases between them. The CDR3 sequence is 15 residues long. CDR1 is KGHSH, CDR2 LQKENI, per germline. The CDR3 DNA reads TGTGCCAGCTCACCTGGCTCCCAAATATCAGTTGAAGCTTTCTTT. It yields the protein CASSPGSQISVEAFF.

This clonotype was observed a few times. V gene TRBV6-6 combines with J gene TRBJ2-7, with TRBD1 matching over 9 bases. From germline, CDR1 is MNHNY and CDR2 SVGAGI (reference sequence). The CDR3 has 16 amino acids. The junction had 4 bases not matched to a gene; V was cut back by 0 bases and J by 1 base. In nucleotides, the CDR3 is TGTGCCAGCAGTTACTCGGGACAGGGAGGTTCCTACGAGCAGTACTTC. Translated: CASSYSGQGGSYEQYF.

The genes are TRBV3-1 and TRBJ2-5; D not resolved. V lost 4 bases and J 3 bases, leaving 18 bases between the germline ends. Germline loops: CDR1 LGHDT, CDR2 YNNKEL (reference sequence). The CDR3 totals 16 residues. This CDR3 is CASSLYGVAIEETQYF. The DNA for the CDR3 is TGTGCCAGCAGCCTGTATGGGGTGGCGATCGAAGAGACCCAGTACTTC.

This clonotype was found a few times. The gene calls are TRBV3-1 and TRBJ1-6, with D possibly TRBD1 on 6 matching bases. The V gene's germline CDR1 is LGHDT and CDR2 YNNKEL (reference sequence). The CDR3 extends over 13 amino acids. Trimming left V 1 base short and J 13 bases short, with 11 bases between. CDR3 sequence: CASSQGQVSPLHF. CDR3 coding DNA: TGTGCCAGCAGCCAAGGACAGGTGTCCCCCCTCCACTTT.

This clonotype has ten or more counts. The CDR3: CASSLSGTHSYNEQFF. The CDR3 nucleotides read TGCGCCAGCAGCTTGTCCGGGACACACTCCTACAATGAGCAGTTCTTC. V gene TRBV5-1 combines with J gene TRBJ2-1; D perhaps matches TRBD1 (6 bases). The germline gives CDR1 SGHRS, CDR2 YFSETQ. With 1 base removed from V and 0 bases from J, the gap between germline ends came to 11 bases. This CDR3 is built from 16 residues.

Notes on this clonotype: Being one base from a much bigger clone, this may be a read error. The gene calls are TRBV5-1 and TRBJ1-2; D is possibly TRBD1 (6 bases). The germline V gene has CDR1 SGHRS and CDR2 YFSETQ. The length of the CDR3 is 13 residues. CDR3 amino acids: CVSHFGGPDGYTF. In DNA form, the CDR3 reads TGCGTCAGCCACTTCGGGGGGCCAGATGGCTACACCTTC.

This clonotype was observed at least ten times. The chain combines TRBV13 with TRBJ2-3; D assignment may be TRBD1 or TRBD2 (6 bases each). V lost 1 base, J lost 8 bases, and 13 bases lay in between. The CDR3 loop spans 14 amino acids. Germline V gene sequence: CDR1 PRHDT, CDR2 FYEKMQ (reference sequence). The CDR3 reads CASSLDGGEVTQYF. The CDR3 bases are TGTGCCAGCAGCTTAGACGGGGGCGAGGTTACGCAGTATTTT.

This clonotype was detected many times. This rearrangement joins TRBV12-5 to TRBJ2-7, with 9 positions matching TRBD1. V shed 7 bases, J shed 4 bases, and the junction held 8 bases outside the gene matches. The CDR3 has 14 residues. Germline lookup yields CDR1 LGHNT and CDR2 FRNRAP. This CDR3 is CASASDRGGYEQYF. The CDR3 DNA reads TGTGCTAGTGCTTCAGACAGGGGGGGGTACGAGCAGTACTTC.

The genes are TRBV6-1 and TRBJ2-7; D might be TRBD1 (6 bases). V shed 4 bases and J shed 0 bases, with 7 bases lying between them. This CDR3 has 13 amino acids. Germline V CDR1 and CDR2: MNHNS, SASEGT. In DNA form, the CDR3 reads TGTGCCAGCAGTGGGGGGCGCTCCTACGAGCAGTACTTC. It is translated as CASSGGRSYEQYF.

The table lists this clonotype with a few counts. The gene calls are TRBV28 and TRBJ2-2; perhaps TRBD2 as D (5 bases). V dropped 7 bases and J dropped 5 bases, with 14 bases sitting between them. Germline V lookup: CDR1 MDHEN, CDR2 SYDVKM. This CDR3 region has 14 residues. This CDR3 reads CASIEASGTGELFF. CDR3 DNA: TGTGCCAGCATCGAGGCCTCGGGGACCGGGGAGCTGTTTTTT.